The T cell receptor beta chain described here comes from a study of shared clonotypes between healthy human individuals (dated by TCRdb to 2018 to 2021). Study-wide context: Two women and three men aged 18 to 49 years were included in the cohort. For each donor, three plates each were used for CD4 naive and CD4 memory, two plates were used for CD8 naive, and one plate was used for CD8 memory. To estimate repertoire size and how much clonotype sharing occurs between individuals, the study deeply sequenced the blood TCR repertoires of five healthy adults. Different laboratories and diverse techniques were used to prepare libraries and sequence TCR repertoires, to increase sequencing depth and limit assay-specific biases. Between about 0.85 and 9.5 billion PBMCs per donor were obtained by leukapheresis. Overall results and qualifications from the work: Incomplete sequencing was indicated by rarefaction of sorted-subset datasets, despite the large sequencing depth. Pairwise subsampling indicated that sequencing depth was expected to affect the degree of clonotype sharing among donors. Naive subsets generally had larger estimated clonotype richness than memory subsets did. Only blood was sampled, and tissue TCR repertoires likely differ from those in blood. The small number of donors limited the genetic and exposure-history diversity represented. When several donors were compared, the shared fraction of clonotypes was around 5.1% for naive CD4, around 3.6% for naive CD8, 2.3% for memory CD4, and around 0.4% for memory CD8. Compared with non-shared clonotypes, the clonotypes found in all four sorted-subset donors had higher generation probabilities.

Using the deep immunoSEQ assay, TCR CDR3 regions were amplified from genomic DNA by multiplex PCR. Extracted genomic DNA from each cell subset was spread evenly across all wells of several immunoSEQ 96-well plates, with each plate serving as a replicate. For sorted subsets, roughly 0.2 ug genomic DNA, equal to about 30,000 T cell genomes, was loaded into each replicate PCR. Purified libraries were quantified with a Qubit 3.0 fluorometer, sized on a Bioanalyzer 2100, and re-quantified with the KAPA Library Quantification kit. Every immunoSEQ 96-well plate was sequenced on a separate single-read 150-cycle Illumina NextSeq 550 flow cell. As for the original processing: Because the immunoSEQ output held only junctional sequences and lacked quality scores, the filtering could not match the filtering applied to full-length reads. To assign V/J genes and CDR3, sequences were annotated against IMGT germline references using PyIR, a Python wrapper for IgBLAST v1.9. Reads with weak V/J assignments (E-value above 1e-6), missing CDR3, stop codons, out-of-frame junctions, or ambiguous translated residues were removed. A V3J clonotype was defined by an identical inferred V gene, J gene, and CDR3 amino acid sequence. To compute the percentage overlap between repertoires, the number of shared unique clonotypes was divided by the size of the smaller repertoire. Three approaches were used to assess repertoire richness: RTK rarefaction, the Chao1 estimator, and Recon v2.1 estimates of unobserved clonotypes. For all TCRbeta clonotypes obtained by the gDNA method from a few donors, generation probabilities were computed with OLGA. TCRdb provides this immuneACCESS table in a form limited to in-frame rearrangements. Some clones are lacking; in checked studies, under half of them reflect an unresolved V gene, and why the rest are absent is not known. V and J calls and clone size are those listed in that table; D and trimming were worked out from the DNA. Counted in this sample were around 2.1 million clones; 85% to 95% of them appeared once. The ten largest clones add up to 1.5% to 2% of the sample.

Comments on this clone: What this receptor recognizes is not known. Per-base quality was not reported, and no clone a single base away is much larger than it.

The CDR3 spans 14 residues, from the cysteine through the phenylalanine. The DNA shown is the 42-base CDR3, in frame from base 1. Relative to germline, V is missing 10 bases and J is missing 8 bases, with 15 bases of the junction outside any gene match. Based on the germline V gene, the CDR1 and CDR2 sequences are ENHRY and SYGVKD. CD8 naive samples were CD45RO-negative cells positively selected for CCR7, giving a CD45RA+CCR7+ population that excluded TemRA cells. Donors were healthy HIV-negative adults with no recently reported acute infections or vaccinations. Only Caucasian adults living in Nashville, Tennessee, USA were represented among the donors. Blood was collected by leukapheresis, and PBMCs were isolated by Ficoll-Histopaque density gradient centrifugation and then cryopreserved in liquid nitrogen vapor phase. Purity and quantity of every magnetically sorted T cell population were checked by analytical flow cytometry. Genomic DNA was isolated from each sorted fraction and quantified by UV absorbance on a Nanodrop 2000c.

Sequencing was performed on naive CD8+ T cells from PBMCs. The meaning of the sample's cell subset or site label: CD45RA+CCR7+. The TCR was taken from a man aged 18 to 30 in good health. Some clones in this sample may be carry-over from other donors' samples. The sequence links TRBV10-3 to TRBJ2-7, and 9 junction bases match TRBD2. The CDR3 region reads CATLGAGGPLQQYF. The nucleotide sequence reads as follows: TGTGCCACCTTAGGGGCGGGAGGGCCTCTTCAGCAGTACTTC.